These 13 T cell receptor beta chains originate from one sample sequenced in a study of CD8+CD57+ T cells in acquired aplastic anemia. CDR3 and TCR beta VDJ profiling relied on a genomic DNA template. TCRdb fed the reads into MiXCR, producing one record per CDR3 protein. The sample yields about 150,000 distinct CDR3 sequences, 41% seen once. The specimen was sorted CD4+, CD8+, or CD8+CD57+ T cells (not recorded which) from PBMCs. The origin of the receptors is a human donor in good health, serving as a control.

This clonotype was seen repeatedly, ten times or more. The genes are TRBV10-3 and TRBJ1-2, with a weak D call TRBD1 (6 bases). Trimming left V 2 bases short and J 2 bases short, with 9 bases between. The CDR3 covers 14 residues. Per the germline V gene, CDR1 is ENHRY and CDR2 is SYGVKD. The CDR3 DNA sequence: TGTGCCATCAGTGAGCCCGACAGGAACTATGGCTACACCTTC. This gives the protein CAISEPDRNYGYTF.

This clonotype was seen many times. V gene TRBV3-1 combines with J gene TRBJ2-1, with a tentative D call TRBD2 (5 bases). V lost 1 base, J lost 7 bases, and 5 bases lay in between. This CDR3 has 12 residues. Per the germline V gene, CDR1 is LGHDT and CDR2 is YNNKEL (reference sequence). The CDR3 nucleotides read TGTGCCAGCAGCCAAGCGGGAAATGAGCAGTTCTTC. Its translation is CASSQAGNEQFF.

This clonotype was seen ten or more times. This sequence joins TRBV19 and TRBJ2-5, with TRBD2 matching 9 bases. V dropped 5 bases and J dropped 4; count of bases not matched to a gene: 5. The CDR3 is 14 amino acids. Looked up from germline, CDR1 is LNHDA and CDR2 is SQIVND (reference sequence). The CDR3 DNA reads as TGTGCCAGTAGTGGAAGCGGGAGGAGAGAGACCCAGTACTTC. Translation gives CASSGSGRRETQYF.

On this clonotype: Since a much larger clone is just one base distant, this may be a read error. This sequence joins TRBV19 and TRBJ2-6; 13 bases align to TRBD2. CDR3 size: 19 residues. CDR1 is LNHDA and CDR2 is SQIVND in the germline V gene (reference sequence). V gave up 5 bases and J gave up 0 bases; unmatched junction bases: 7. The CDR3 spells CASSRGRLAGGSGANVLTF. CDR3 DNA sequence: TGTGCCAGTAGTCGGGGCAGACTAGCGGGGGGCTCTGGGGCCAACGTCCTGACTTTC.

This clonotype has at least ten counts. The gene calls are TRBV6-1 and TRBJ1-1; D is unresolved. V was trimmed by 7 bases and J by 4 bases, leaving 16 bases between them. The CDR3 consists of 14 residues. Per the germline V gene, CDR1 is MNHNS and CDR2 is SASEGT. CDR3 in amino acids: CASTPSREGTEAFF. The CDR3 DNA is TGTGCCAGCACCCCTTCTAGGGAAGGCACTGAAGCTTTCTTT.

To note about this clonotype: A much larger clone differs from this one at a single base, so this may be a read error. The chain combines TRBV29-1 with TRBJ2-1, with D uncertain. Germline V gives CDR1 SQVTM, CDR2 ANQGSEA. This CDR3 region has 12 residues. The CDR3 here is CSAEAVVSEQFF. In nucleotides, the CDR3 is TGCAGCGCTGAAGCTGTGGTTAGTGAGCAGTTCTTC.

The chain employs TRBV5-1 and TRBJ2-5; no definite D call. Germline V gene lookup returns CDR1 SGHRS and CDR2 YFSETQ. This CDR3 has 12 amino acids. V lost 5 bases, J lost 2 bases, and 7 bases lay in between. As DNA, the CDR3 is TGCGCCAGCAGGAGGCAGCAAGAGACCCAGTACTTC. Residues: CASRRQQETQYF. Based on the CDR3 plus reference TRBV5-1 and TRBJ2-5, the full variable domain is KAGVTQTPRYLIKTRGQQVTLSCSPISGHRSVSWYQQTPGQGLQFLFEYFSETQRNKGNFPGRFSGRQFSNSRSEMNVSTLELGDSALYLCASRRQQETQYFGPGTRLLVL.

This CDR3 reads CASSQMEGRYGYTF. The CDR3 nucleotides are TGTGCCAGCAGCCAAATGGAAGGGCGCTATGGCTACACCTTC. The chain has TRBV25-1 and TRBJ1-2; D ambiguous. Germline CDR1 is MGHDK and CDR2 is SYGVNS. The CDR3 extends over 14 amino acids. V was trimmed by 6 bases and J by 4 bases, leaving 15 bases between them.

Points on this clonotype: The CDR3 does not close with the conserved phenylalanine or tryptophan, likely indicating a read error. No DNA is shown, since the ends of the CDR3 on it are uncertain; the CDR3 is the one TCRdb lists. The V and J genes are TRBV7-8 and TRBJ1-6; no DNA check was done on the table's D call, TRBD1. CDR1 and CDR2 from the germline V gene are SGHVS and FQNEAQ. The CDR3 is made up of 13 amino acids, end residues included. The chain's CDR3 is CATHRGGNSPFHL.

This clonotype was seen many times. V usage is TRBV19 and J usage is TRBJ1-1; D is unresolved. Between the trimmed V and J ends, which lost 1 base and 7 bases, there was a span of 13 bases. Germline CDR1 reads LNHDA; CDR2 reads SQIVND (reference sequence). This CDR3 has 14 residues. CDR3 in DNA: TGTGCCAGTAGTATAGTATGGAGGGAAGGTGAAGCTTTCTTT. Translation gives CASSIVWREGEAFF.

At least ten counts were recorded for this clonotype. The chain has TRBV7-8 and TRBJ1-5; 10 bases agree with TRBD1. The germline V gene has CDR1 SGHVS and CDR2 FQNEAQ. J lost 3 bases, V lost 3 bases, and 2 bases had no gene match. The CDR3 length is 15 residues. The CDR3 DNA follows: TGTGCCAGCAGCTTGACAGGGGGCTACAATCAGCCCCAGCATTTT. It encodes CASSLTGGYNQPQHF.

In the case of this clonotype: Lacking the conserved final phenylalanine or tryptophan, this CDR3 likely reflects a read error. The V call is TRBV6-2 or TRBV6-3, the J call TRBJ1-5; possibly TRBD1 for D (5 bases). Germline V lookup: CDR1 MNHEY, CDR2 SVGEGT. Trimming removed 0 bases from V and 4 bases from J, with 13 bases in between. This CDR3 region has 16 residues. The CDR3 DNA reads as TGTGCCAGCAGTTACTCGACGGGGGGTAGGAATCAGCCCCAGCATCTT. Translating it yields CASSYSTGGRNQPQHL.

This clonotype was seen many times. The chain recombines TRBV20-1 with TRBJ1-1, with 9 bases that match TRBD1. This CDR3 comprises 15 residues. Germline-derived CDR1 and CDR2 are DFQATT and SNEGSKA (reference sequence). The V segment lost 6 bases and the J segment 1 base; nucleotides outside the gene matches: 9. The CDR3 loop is CSAQDRGTWNTEAFF. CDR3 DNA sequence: TGCAGTGCCCAAGACAGGGGGACTTGGAACACTGAAGCTTTCTTT.